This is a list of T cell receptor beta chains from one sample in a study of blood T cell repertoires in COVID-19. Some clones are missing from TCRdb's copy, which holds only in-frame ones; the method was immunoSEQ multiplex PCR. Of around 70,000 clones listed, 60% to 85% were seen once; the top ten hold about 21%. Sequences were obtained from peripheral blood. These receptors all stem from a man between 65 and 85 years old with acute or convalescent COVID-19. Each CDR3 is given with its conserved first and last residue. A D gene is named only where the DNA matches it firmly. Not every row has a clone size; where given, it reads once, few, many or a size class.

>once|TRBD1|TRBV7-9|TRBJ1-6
CASREGASYNSPLHF
TGTGCCAGCAGGGAGGGGGCCTCCTATAATTCACCCCTCCACTTT
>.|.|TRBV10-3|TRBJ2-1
CAITGQPSSYNEQFF
TGTGCCATCACTGGACAGCCCAGCTCCTACAATGAGCAGTTCTTC
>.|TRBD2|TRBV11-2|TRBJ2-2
CASSLGLAGAGELFF
TGTGCCAGCAGCTTAGGACTAGCGGGAGCCGGGGAGCTGTTTTTT
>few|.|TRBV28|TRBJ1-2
CASSPRPRGYGYTF
TGTGCCAGCAGTCCTCGACCGAGAGGCTATGGCTACACCTTC
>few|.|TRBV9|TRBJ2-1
CASSSDGTDYNEQFF
TGTGCCAGCAGCTCTGACGGGACTGACTACAATGAGCAGTTCTTC
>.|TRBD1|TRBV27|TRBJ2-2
CASSLSGTGIPGELFF
TGTGCCAGCAGTCTCTCCGGGACAGGGATTCCCGGGGAGCTGTTTTTT
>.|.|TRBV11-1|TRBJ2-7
CASSSTGKVGDYEQYF
TGTGCCAGCAGCTCAACAGGGAAGGTAGGGGACTACGAGCAGTACTTC
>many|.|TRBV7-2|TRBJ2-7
CASSLEGGMVGEQYF
TGTGCCAGCAGCTTAGAGGGGGGGATGGTGGGAGAGCAGTACTTC
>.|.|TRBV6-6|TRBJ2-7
CASTGEAYYEQYF
TGTGCCTCCACCGGGGAGGCTTACTACGAGCAGTACTTC
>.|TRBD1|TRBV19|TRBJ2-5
CASRDRGETQYF
TGTGCCAGTAGAGACAGGGGAGAGACCCAGTACTTC
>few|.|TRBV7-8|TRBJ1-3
CASSLIPGIGNTIYF
TGTGCCAGCAGCTTAATCCCGGGGATCGGAAACACCATATATTTT
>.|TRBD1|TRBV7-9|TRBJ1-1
CASSFQGATTEAFF
TGTGCCAGCAGCTTTCAGGGGGCTACCACTGAAGCTTTCTTT
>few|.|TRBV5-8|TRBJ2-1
CASSLQILYNEQFF
TGTGCCAGCAGCCTACAGATTCTCTACAATGAGCAGTTCTTC
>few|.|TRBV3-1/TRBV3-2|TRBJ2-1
CASSLRTGSNEQFF
TGTGCCAGCAGCCTACGGACTGGATCTAATGAGCAGTTCTTC
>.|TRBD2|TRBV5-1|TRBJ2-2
CASSLRTSGRGNTGELFF
TGCGCCAGCAGCTTGAGGACTAGCGGGAGAGGGAACACCGGGGAGCTGTTTTTT
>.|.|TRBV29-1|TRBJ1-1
CSGIHTGLNTEAFF
TGCAGCGGCATACATACAGGGCTGAACACTGAAGCTTTCTTT
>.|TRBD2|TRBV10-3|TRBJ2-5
CAISGLAGGQETQYF
TGTGCCATCAGTGGACTAGCGGGAGGCCAAGAGACCCAGTACTTC
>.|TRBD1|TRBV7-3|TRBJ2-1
CASSLYPGQGYNEQFF
TGTGCCAGCAGCTTATACCCGGGACAGGGGTACAATGAGCAGTTCTTC
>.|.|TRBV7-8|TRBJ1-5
CASSLGGRDQPQHF
TGTGCCAGCAGCTTAGGAGGGAGAGATCAGCCCCAGCATTTT
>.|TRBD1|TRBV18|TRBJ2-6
CASSPFGTGASGANVLTF
TGTGCCAGCTCACCATTCGGGACAGGGGCATCTGGGGCCAACGTCCTGACTTTC
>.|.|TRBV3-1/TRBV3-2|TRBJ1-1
CASSHPPGSLNTEAFF
TGTGCCAGCAGCCACCCACCTGGGAGCTTGAACACTGAAGCTTTCTTT
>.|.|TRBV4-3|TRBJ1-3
CASSQDMAFPGNTIYF
TGCGCCAGCAGCCAAGATATGGCTTTCCCGGGAAACACCATATATTTT
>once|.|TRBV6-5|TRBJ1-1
CASSPGTKWTEAFF
TGTGCCAGCAGTCCCGGGACAAAGTGGACTGAAGCTTTCTTT
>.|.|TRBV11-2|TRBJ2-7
CASSPGLAEQYF
TGTGCCAGCAGCCCGGGACTGGCCGAGCAGTACTTC
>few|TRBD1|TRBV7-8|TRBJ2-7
CASSLEGARFEQYF
TGTGCCAGCAGCTTAGAGGGGGCTCGGTTCGAGCAGTACTTC
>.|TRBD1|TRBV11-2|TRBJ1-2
CASSPYGGQGVTGYTF
TGTGCCAGCAGCCCATATGGGGGACAGGGAGTTACGGGCTACACCTTC
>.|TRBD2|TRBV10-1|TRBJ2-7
CASNRLAGVNPSHEQYF
TGCGCCAGCAACAGACTAGCGGGAGTAAATCCGAGCCACGAGCAGTACTTC
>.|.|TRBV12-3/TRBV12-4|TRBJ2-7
CASSRVAGEQYF
TGTGCCAGCAGCCGAGTGGCGGGGGAGCAGTACTTC
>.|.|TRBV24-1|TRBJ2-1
CATSDNRHEQFF
TGTGCCACCAGTGATAACAGACATGAGCAGTTCTTC